This T cell receptor (beta chain) was found in a study of control samples from healthy donors and cancer patients (dated by TCRdb to the early 2020s). The library was prepared using the immunoSEQ multiplex PCR assay. TCRdb took over this immuneACCESS table, retaining in-frame rearrangements with V and J assigned. Such tables are incomplete; in checked studies, under half of the missing clones stem from an unresolved V gene, and the remainder is unexplained. This sample holds tens of thousands of clones; roughly 90% were observed only once. The ten largest clonotypes hold 13% to 15% of the sample. Inclusive of the bounding cysteine and phenylalanine, the CDR3 is 17 residues long. Only the CDR3 DNA is retained, 51 bases long and in frame from the first base. CDR1 is given as SNHLY and CDR2 as FYNNEI, both from the germline V gene. V trim: 7 bases; J trim: 4 bases; unmatched bases: 18. With regard to this clone: The antigen it binds to is not known. The record has no base qualities; no much larger clone is one base away.

The sample taken for sequencing was blood. Recombination connected TRBV2 to TRBJ2-7; 8 central bases correspond to TRBD1. The TCR originated in a woman aged 70-85 years in good health. CDR3 sequence: CASKFIPSGTGLYEQYF. The DNA sequence is as follows: TGTGCCAGCAAATTTATCCCGTCCGGGACAGGCCTTTACGAGCAGTACTTC.